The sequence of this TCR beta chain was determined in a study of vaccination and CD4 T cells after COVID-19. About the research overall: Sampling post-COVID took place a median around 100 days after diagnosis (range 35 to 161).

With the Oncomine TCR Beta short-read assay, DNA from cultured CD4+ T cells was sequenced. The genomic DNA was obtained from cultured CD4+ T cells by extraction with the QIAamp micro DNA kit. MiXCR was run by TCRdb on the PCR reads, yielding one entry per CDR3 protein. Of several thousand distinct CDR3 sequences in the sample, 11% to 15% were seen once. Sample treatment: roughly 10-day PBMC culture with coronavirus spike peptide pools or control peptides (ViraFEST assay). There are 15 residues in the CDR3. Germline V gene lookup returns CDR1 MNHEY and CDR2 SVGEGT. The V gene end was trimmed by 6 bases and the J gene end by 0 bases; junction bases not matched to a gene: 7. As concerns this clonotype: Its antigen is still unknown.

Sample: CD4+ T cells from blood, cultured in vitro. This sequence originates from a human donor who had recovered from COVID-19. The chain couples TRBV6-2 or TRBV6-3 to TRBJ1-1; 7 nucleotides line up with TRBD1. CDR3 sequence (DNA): TGTGCCAGCAGCCGGGGACAGCTTATGAACACTGAAGCTTTCTTT. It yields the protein CASSRGQLMNTEAFF.